This T cell receptor (beta chain) was retrieved from a study of T cells of healthy individuals. TCRdb recomputed calls from the 5' RACE reads with MiXCR, one row per CDR3 protein. Seen here are about 96,000 distinct CDR3 sequences, around 17% observed once, and the top ten hold 6.2%. The source is a human donor in good health.

The CDR3 loop reads CASSSKLGHGTQYF. The CDR3 region has the DNA TGCGCCAGCAGCTCTAAACTTGGCCACGGGACCCAGTACTTC. V and J are TRBV4-3 and TRBJ2-5, with D hard to call. The germline V and J ends were trimmed by 5 bases and 7 bases, with 17 bases remaining between them. The germline CDR1 and CDR2 sequences are LGHNA and YSLEER. The CDR3 loop spans 14 amino acids.